This T cell receptor beta chain was captured in a study of shared clonotypes between healthy human individuals. The CDR3 is 16 amino acids. Deletions cut 5 bases from V and 4 bases from J, with 21 bases between. Germline assignment: CDR1 SGHRS and CDR2 YFSETQ. Clones were read by immunoSEQ multiplex PCR, and TCRdb kept only the in-frame ones, dropping some. The sample shows more than 2 million clones, roughly 96% of them seen only once. Many counts were recorded for this clone. The sequence was collected from a man between 18 and 35 years old in good health. The chain carries TRBV5-1 and TRBJ1-2, with a tentative D call TRBD1 (5 bases). Sequencing was performed on naive CD4+ T cells sorted from blood. Subset reported: CD45RA+ positively selected. The CDR3 is CASRGIGQTGSYGYTF. The CDR3 DNA sequence: TGCGCCAGCAGGGGGATAGGACAAACCGGTAGCTATGGCTACACCTTC. The entire variable domain, with the rest obtained from reference TRBV5-1 and TRBJ1-2, is as follows: KAGVTQTPRYLIKTRGQQVTLSCSPISGHRSVSWYQQTPGQGLQFLFEYFSETQRNKGNFPGRFSGRQFSNSRSEMNVSTLELGDSALYLCASRGIGQTGSYGYTFGSGTRLTVV.